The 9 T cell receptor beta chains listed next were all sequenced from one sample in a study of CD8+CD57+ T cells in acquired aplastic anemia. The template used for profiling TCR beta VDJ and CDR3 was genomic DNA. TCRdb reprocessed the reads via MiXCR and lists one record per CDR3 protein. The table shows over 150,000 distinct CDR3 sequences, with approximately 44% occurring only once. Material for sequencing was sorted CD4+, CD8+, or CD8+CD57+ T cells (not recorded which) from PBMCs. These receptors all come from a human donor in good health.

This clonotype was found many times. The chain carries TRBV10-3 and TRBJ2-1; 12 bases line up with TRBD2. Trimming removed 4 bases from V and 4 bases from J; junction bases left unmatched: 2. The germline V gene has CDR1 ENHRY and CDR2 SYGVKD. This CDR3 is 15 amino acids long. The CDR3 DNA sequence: TGTGCCATCAGTGTGGGGACTAGCGGGTACAATGAGCAGTTCTTC. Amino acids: CAISVGTSGYNEQFF.

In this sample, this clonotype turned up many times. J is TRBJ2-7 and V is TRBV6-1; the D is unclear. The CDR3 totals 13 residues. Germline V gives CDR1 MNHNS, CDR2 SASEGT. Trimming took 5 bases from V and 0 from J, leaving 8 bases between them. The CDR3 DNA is TGTGCCAGCAGTACACCAATCTCCTACGAGCAGTACTTC. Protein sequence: CASSTPISYEQYF.

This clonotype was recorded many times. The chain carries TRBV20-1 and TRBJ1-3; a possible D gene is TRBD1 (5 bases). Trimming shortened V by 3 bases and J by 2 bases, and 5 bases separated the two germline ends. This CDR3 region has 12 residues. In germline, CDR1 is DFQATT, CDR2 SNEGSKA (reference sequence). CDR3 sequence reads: CSARGAGNTIYF. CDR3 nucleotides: TGCAGTGCTAGGGGGGCTGGAAACACCATATATTTT.

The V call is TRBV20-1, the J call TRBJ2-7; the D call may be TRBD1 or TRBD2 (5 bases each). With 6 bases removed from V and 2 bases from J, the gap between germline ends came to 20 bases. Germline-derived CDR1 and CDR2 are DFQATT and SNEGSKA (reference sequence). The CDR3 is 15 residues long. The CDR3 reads CSASSPPGLTYEQYF. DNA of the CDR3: TGCAGTGCCAGCTCACCACCGGGGCTCACCTACGAGCAGTACTTC.

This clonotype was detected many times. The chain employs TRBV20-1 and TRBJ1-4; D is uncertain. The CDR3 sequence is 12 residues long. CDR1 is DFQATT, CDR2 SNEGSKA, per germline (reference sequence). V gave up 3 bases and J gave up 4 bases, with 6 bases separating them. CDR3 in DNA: TGCAGTGCTAGTTCGAGTAATGAAAAACTGTTTTTT. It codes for CSASSSNEKLFF.

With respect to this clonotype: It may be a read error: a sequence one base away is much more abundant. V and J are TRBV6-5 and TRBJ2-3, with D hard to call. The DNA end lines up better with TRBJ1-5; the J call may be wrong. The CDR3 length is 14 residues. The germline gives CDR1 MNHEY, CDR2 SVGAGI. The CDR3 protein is CASSSTSSTDTQHF. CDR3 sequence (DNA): TGTGCCAGCAGTTCGACCAGTAGCACAGATACGCAGCATTTT.

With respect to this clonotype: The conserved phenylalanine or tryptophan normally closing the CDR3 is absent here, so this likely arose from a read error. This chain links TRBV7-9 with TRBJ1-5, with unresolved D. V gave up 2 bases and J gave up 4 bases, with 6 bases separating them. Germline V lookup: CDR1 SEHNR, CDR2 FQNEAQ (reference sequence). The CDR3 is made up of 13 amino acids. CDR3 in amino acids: CASSLSGNQPQHL. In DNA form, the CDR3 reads TGTGCCAGCAGCTTATCCGGGAATCAGCCCCAGCATCTT.

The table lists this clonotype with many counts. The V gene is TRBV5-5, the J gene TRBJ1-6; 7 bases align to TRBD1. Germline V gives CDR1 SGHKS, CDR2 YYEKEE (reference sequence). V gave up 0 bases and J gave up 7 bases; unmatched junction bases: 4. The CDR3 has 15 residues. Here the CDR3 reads CASSLVAGGNSPLHF. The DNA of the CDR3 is TGTGCCAGCAGCTTGGTGGCAGGGGGGAATTCACCCCTCCACTTT.

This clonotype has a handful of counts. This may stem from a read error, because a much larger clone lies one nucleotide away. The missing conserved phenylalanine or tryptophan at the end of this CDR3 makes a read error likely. The CDR3 DNA follows: TGTGCCAGCAGTCGATATAATTCACCCCTCCACCTT. Protein: CASSRYNSPLHL. The rearrangement links TRBV6-2 or TRBV6-3 to TRBJ1-6; no clear D gene. The CDR3 is made up of 12 amino acids. The germline CDR1 and CDR2 sequences are MNHEY and SVGEGT. V lost 5 bases, J lost 4 bases, and 3 bases lay in between.